This TCR beta chain was observed in a study of T-cell reconstitution after alpha-beta-depleted transplantation in children. This CDR3 contains 14 residues. Trimming left V 1 base short and J 6 bases short, with 10 bases between. Germline V CDR1 and CDR2: SGDLS, YYNGEE. The sample holds many counts of this clonotype. This sample's TCRbeta library carried unique molecular identifier barcodes. TCRdb itself ran the PCR reads through MiXCR, one entry per CDR3 protein. The sample includes about 170,000 distinct CDR3 sequences, roughly 10% of them seen just once. The source is a boy younger than 10 with acute myeloid leukemia, due to receive a stem cell transplant. The sequences come from PBMCs, collected before TCRalphabeta/CD19-depleted stem cell transplant. J is TRBJ2-2 and V is TRBV9, with D perhaps TRBD1 (6 bases). The chain's CDR3 is CASSVFAGAGELFF. The CDR3 bases are TGTGCCAGCAGCGTATTTGCAGGGGCCGGGGAGCTGTTTTTT. The full variable domain, completed using reference TRBV9 and TRBJ2-2, is DSGVTQTPKHLITATGQRVTLRCSPRSGDLSVYWYQQSLDQGLQFLIQYYNGEERAKGNILERFSAQQFPDLHSELNLSSLELGDSALYFCASSVFAGAGELFFGEGSRLTVL.